Below are 9 T cell receptor beta chains sequenced from a single sample in a study of blood T cell repertoires in COVID-19. The assay was immunoSEQ multiplex PCR, and TCRdb's table has in-frame clones only and misses some. The sample holds roughly 500,000 clones, roughly nine tenths seen once. Sequenced input: peripheral blood. These receptors were taken from a man in his late teens or twenties with COVID-19, enrolled during active disease.

V is TRBV7-2 and J is TRBJ2-1; 8 bases match TRBD2. Per germline, CDR1 SGHTA and CDR2 FQGNSA. The CDR3 is 15 amino acids. J lost 10 bases, V lost 3 bases, and 11 bases had no gene match. CDR3: CASSFGRAKSWEQFF. The CDR3 DNA sequence: TGTGCCAGCAGCTTCGGGAGGGCCAAGAGCTGGGAGCAGTTCTTC.

This clone was seen a few times. This chain connects TRBV5-6 to TRBJ1-6, with a possible D match to TRBD1 (5 bases). V lost 4 bases and J 9 bases, leaving 20 bases between the germline ends. CDR3 length: 16 residues. Looked up from germline, CDR1 is SGHDT and CDR2 is YYEEEE. The CDR3 sequence: CASSAWGSAQGSPLHF. CDR3 DNA: TGTGCCAGCAGCGCGTGGGGCAGTGCCCAGGGTTCACCCCTCCACTTT.

The rearrangement joins TRBV11-3 to TRBJ2-1; D is perhaps TRBD2 (6 bases). V was pared by 5 bases and J by 4 bases, with 12 bases between. Germline V gene lookup returns CDR1 SGHNT and CDR2 YENEEA. This CDR3 comprises 14 residues. Written as DNA, the CDR3 is TGTGCCAGCAGCCGTTTTGGGGGGTACAATGAGCAGTTCTTC. Its protein is CASSRFGGYNEQFF.

This sequence joins TRBV18 and TRBJ1-6, with TRBD1 as a possible D gene (6 bases). The CDR3 sequence is 12 residues long. Germline V gene sequence: CDR1 KGHSH, CDR2 LQKENI. V lost 3 bases and J lost 14, with 11 bases in between. The CDR3 DNA is TGTGCCAGCTCACCCACACAGGGAGCCCTCCACTTT. Residues: CASSPTQGALHF.

This chain links TRBV7-9 with TRBJ1-2; maybe TRBD1 (5 bases). This CDR3 spans 14 amino acids. Trimming took 5 bases from V and 3 from J, leaving 13 bases between them. Germline-derived CDR1 and CDR2 are SEHNR and FQNEAQ (reference sequence). The CDR3 protein is CASSRAGVDYGYTF. DNA for the CDR3: TGTGCCAGCAGCCGAGCGGGGGTCGACTATGGCTACACCTTC.

This clone was detected only once. The V and J genes are TRBV5-8 and TRBJ2-3; 11 bases agree with TRBD1. Germline V gives CDR1 SGHTS, CDR2 YDEGEE. The CDR3 has 16 amino acids. V shed 4 bases, J shed 3 bases, and the junction held 7 bases outside the gene matches. DNA for the CDR3: TGTGCCAGCAGCACCCGGACAGGGGGCTTGACAGATACGCAGTATTTT. Protein: CASSTRTGGLTDTQYF.

The CDR3 protein is CASSQDMEILAKNIQYF. CDR3 DNA: TGTGCCAGCAGCCAAGATATGGAGATCCTAGCCAAAAACATTCAGTACTTC. The chain couples TRBV4-2 to TRBJ2-4; no reliable D call. Trimming stripped 0 bases from V and 0 bases from J, with 12 bases between. The CDR3 totals 17 residues. CDR1 and CDR2 (germline): LGHNA, YNFKEQ.

The chain joins TRBV6-5 to TRBJ2-1; a possible D gene is TRBD2 (7 bases). This CDR3 spans 14 amino acids. Germline V gene data show CDR1 as MNHEY and CDR2 as SVGAGI. Trimming left V 2 bases short and J 5 bases short, with 10 bases between. CDR3 protein: CASSYGGGDNEQFF. CDR3 DNA sequence: TGTGCCAGCAGTTACGGAGGGGGGGACAATGAGCAGTTCTTC.

V gene TRBV6-5 combines with J gene TRBJ1-1; D is perhaps TRBD1 (6 bases). The CDR3 has 11 residues. CDR1 and CDR2 from the germline V gene are MNHEY and SVGAGI. V was shortened by 6 bases and J by 6 bases, with 8 bases between the two germline ends. CDR3 residues: CASRQGSEAFF. The CDR3 DNA reads TGTGCCAGCAGACAGGGCTCTGAAGCTTTCTTT.